These 16 T cell receptor beta chains originate from one sample sequenced in a study of blood T cell repertoires in COVID-19 (TCRdb year 2020). The receptor library was made with the immunoSEQ multiplex PCR assay. This is the immuneACCESS table as TCRdb keeps it, with only in-frame sequences that have V and J called. A part of the clones is gone; compared with another copy, unresolved V genes explain less than half, and the rest is unexplained. This sample comprises some 150,000 clones, around nine tenths of them detected only once. The ten largest clones add up to approximately 4% of the sample. The material sequenced was peripheral blood. The source is a woman in her forties with acute or convalescent COVID-19.

The CDR3 coding sequence is TGTGCCTGGAAGCTTTCTAGCGGGAGGTCCCACGAGCAGTACTTC. Protein: CAWKLSSGRSHEQYF. V gene TRBV30 combines with J gene TRBJ2-7; the match to TRBD2 covers 11 bases. CDR1 is GTSNPN, CDR2 SVGIG, per germline (reference sequence). The CDR3 spans 15 residues. Losses at the gene ends were 4 bases for V and 5 bases for J; bases not matched to a gene: 10. Full variable domain (remainder filled in from reference TRBV30 and TRBJ2-7): SQTIHQWPATLVQPVGSPLSLECTVEGTSNPNLYWYRQAAGRGLQLLFYSVGIGQISSEVPQNLSASRPQDRQFILSSKKLLLSDSGFYLCAWKLSSGRSHEQYFGPGTRLTVT.

V usage is TRBV5-5 and J usage is TRBJ2-3; D is undetermined. The CDR3 totals 15 residues. V lost 0 bases, J lost 5 bases, and 13 bases lay in between. CDR1 and CDR2 (germline): SGHKS, YYEKEE (reference sequence). CDR3 region: CASSLELWARDTQYF. The DNA for the CDR3 is TGTGCCAGCAGCTTGGAGTTGTGGGCCAGAGATACGCAGTATTTT.

The chain combines TRBV7-2 with TRBJ1-1; no reliable D call. Trimming stripped 4 bases from V and 3 bases from J, with 9 bases between. CDR1 and CDR2 from the germline V gene are SGHTA and FQGNSA. This CDR3 has 13 amino acids. DNA of the CDR3: TGTGCCAGCAGCTCCGACATGGACACTGAAGCTTTCTTT. Protein product: CASSSDMDTEAFF.

The chain carries TRBV10-1 and TRBJ2-5; TRBD2 aligns across 9 bases. The CDR3 extends over 14 amino acids. J gave up 4 bases and V 8 bases, and 8 bases lay outside the gene matches. Looked up from germline, CDR1 is WNHNN and CDR2 is SYGVQD (reference sequence). CDR3 nucleotides: TGCGCCAGCGGTCTTAAAGCGGGAGGAGAGACCCAGTACTTC. The encoded protein is CASGLKAGGETQYF.

The rearrangement uses TRBV9 and TRBJ1-3; the D is unclear. Germline CDR1 SGDLS, CDR2 YYNGEE. V was pared by 3 bases and J by 0 bases, with 10 bases between. CDR3 size: 15 residues. CDR3 in DNA: TGTGCCAGCAGCGCTCTTGGTAGCTCTGGAAACACCATATATTTT. Protein product: CASSALGSSGNTIYF. Looking up the rest from reference TRBV9 and TRBJ1-3 gives the full variable domain: DSGVTQTPKHLITATGQRVTLRCSPRSGDLSVYWYQQSLDQGLQFLIQYYNGEERAKGNILERFSAQQFPDLHSELNLSSLELGDSALYFCASSALGSSGNTIYFGEGSWLTVV.

The V call is TRBV5-4, the J call TRBJ2-1; 16 nucleotides agree with TRBD2. V shed 4 bases, J shed 5 bases, and the junction held 12 bases outside the gene matches. Looked up from germline, CDR1 is SGHNT and CDR2 is YYREEE (reference sequence). This CDR3 is built from 19 residues. The CDR3 sequence is CASSAGLAGGPPMDNEQFF. Here the CDR3 DNA reads TGTGCCAGCAGCGCGGGACTAGCGGGAGGGCCCCCTATGGACAATGAGCAGTTCTTC.

The chain combines TRBV4-2 with TRBJ2-2; D not resolved. The CDR3 runs to 16 residues. Germline V CDR1 and CDR2: LGHNA, YNFKEQ. V lost 4 bases, J lost 5 bases, and 17 bases lay in between. The DNA for the CDR3 is TGTGCCAGCAGCCCGAGCACCCCATCGATAACCGGGGAGCTGTTTTTT. It encodes CASSPSTPSITGELFF.

This sequence joins TRBV3-1 (or the pseudogene TRBV3-2) and TRBJ2-7, with 8 bases that match TRBD2. Per germline, CDR1 LGHDT and CDR2 YNNKEL (reference sequence). V was pared by 6 bases and J by 3 bases, with 16 bases of the junction left unmatched. The CDR3 totals 17 residues. The CDR3 DNA is TGTGCCAGCAGACACAGGAGGGGTCGGGAGGGGCACTACGAGCAGTACTTC. This codes for CASRHRRGREGHYEQYF.

The rearrangement links TRBV5-1 to TRBJ1-6; 11 nucleotides agree with TRBD1. The junction had 7 bases not matched to a gene; V was cut back by 1 base and J by 10 bases. CDR1 and CDR2 from the germline V gene are SGHRS and YFSETQ. The CDR3 has 16 residues. CDR3 protein: CASSLNPGQGVSPLHF. CDR3 in DNA: TGCGCCAGCAGCTTGAATCCGGGACAGGGGGTATCACCCCTCCACTTT.

The genes are TRBV7-2 and TRBJ1-5, with 9 bases matching TRBD1. The CDR3 totals 14 residues. Germline loops: CDR1 SGHTA, CDR2 FQGNSA. The junction had 9 bases not matched to a gene; V was cut back by 5 bases and J by 10 bases. The CDR3 protein is CASSDRGRSRPQHF. CDR3 nucleotides: TGTGCCAGCAGCGACAGGGGGAGAAGTAGACCCCAGCATTTT.

The chain's CDR3 is CASSPLATGGYEQYF. Here the CDR3 DNA reads TGTGCCAGCAGTCCCTTGGCGACAGGGGGTTACGAGCAGTACTTC. This chain connects TRBV28 to TRBJ2-7; TRBD1 aligns across 9 bases. V gave up 5 bases and J gave up 4 bases; unmatched junction bases: 9. Per germline, CDR1 MDHEN and CDR2 SYDVKM. The CDR3 loop spans 15 amino acids.

This chain connects TRBV10-3 to TRBJ2-7, with 12 bases aligning to TRBD1. Germline V CDR1 and CDR2: ENHRY, SYGVKD. With V trimmed by 3 bases and J by 4 bases, 4 bases remained unmatched. This CDR3 spans 15 amino acids. Written as DNA, the CDR3 is TGTGCCATCAGTGACGGGACAGGGGGCTTATACGAGCAGTACTTC. This codes for CAISDGTGGLYEQYF.

The V gene is TRBV4-3, the J gene TRBJ1-2; D ambiguous. Germline lookup yields CDR1 LGHNA and CDR2 YSLEER. The CDR3 runs 15 residues. Trimming took 0 bases from V and 4 from J, leaving 12 bases between them. CDR3 DNA: TGCGCCAGCAGCCAAGAGGCCCGGGGAGGCTATGGCTACACCTTC. Translation: CASSQEARGGYGYTF.

This rearrangement joins TRBV18 to TRBJ1-2; D possibly corresponds to TRBD1 (6 bases). Germline V CDR1 and CDR2: KGHSH, LQKENI. CDR3 length: 13 amino acids. Trimming removed 5 bases from V and 8 bases from J, with 15 bases in between. The CDR3 nucleotides are TGTGCCAGCTCAAAGAACAGGGATGGAGGCTACACCTTC. This encodes CASSKNRDGGYTF.

This chain joins TRBV19 and TRBJ2-3; 8 positions agree with TRBD2. This CDR3 spans 15 amino acids. Germline CDR1 reads LNHDA; CDR2 reads SQIVND (reference sequence). The junction had 8 bases not matched to a gene; V was cut back by 5 bases and J by 4 bases. The CDR3 here is CASSQTGGPADTQYF. The CDR3 DNA reads as TGTGCCAGTAGTCAGACGGGGGGGCCAGCAGATACGCAGTATTTT.

This clone was counted only a few times. This rearrangement joins TRBV4-2 to TRBJ1-2; D gene uncertain. Germline V gene data show CDR1 as LGHNA and CDR2 as YNFKEQ. The CDR3 is 15 residues long. Trimming cost V 0 bases and J 3 bases, with 11 bases left between them. This chain's CDR3 is CASSQDLSQYYGYTF. CDR3 DNA: TGTGCCAGCAGCCAAGATCTGTCCCAGTACTATGGCTACACCTTC.